This TCR beta chain was captured by sequencing in a study of T cell changes during pregnancy in multiple sclerosis. TCRdb's copy holds only in-frame clones and misses some; the assay was immunoSEQ multiplex PCR. The sample yields approximately 100,000 clones, about 90% seen once. The clonotype comes from a female donor with multiple sclerosis, enrolled in a pregnancy study. Specimen: peripheral blood, collected in the second trimester of pregnancy.

CDR3 sequence reads: CASSQGDRAPTEAFF. The DNA for the CDR3 is TGCGCCAGCAGCCAAGGCGACAGGGCTCCTACTGAAGCTTTCTTT. V and J are TRBV4-1 and TRBJ1-1, with 7 positions matching TRBD1. The CDR3 loop spans 15 amino acids. Germline-derived CDR1 and CDR2 are MGHRA and YSYEKL. V shed 1 base, J shed 5 bases, and the junction held 7 bases outside the gene matches.